This T cell receptor (beta chain) emerged from a study of T cell responses to AZD1222 COVID-19 vaccine. Assay used: immunoSEQ multiplex PCR; TCRdb lists only in-frame clones, some missing. The table shows 150,000 to 200,000 clones, with 90% to 95% occurring only once. The CDR3 extends over 13 amino acids. Germline V gene data show CDR1 as LNHDA and CDR2 as SQIVND (reference sequence). V was shortened by 5 bases and J by 3 bases, with 8 bases between the two germline ends. The genes are TRBV19 and TRBJ1-3; no definite D call. This sequence originates from an adult in good health. Sequencing used peripheral blood, obtained on day 0 of AZD1222 vaccination. The DNA for the CDR3 is TGTGCCAGTAGTTTTCGTGTTGGAAACACCATATATTTT. Translated: CASSFRVGNTIYF.